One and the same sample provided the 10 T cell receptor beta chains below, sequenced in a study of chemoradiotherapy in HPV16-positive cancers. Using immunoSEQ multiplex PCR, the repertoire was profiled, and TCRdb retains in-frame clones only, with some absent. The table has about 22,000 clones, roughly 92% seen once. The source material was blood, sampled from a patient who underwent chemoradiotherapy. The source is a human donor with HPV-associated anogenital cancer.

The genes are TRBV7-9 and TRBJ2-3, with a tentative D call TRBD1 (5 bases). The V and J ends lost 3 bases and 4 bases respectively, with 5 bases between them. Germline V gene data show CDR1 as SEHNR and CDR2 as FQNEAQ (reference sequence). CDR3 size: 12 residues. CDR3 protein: CASSLGPDTQYF. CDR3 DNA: TGTGCCAGCAGCTTGGGGCCAGATACGCAGTATTTT.

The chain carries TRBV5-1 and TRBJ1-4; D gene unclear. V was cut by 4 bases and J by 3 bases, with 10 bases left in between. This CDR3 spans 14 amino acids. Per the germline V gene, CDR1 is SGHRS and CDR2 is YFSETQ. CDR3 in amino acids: CASSPGGSNEKLFF. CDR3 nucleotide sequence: TGCGCCAGCAGCCCAGGAGGGTCTAATGAAAAACTGTTTTTT.

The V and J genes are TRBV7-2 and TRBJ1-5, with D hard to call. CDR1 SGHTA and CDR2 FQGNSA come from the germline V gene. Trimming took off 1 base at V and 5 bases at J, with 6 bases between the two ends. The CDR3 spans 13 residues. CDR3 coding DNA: TGTGCCAGCAGCTTAGACCTACATCAGCCCCAGCATTTT. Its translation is CASSLDLHQPQHF.

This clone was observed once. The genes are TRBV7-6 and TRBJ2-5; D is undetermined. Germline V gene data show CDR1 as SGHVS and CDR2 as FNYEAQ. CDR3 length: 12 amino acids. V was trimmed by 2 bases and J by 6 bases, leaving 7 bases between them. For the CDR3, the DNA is TGTGCCAGCAGCTTACCCAGTCAGACCCAGTACTTC. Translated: CASSLPSQTQYF.

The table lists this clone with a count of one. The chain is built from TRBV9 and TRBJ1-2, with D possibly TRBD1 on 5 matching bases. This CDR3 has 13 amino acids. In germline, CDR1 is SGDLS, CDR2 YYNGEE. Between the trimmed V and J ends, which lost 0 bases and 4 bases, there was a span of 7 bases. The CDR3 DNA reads TGTGCCAGCAGCGTAGAGGGGACCTATGGCTACACCTTC. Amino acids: CASSVEGTYGYTF.

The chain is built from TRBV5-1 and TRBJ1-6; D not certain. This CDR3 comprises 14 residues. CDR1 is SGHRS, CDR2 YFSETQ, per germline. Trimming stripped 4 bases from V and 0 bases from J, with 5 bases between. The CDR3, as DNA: TGCGCCAGCAGCCCAAGCTCCTATAATTCACCCCTCCACTTT. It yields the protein CASSPSSYNSPLHF.

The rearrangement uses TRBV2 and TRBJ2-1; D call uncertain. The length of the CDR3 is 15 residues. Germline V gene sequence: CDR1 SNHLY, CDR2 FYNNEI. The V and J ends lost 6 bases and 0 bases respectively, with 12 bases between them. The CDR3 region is CASSLNRRSYNEQFF. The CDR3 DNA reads TGTGCCAGCAGCCTAAACAGACGCTCCTACAATGAGCAGTTCTTC.

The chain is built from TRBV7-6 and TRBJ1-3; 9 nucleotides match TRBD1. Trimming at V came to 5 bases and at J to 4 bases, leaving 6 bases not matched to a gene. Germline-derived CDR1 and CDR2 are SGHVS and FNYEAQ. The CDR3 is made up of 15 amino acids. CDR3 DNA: TGTGCCAGCAGCCTACAGGGGGCGAAAGGAAACACCATATATTTT. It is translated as CASSLQGAKGNTIYF.

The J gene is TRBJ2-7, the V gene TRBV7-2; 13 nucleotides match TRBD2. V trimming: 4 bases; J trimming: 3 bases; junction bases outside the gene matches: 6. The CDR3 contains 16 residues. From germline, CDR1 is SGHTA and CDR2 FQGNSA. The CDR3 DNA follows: TGTGCCAGCAGCTCCCGGACTAGCGGGGGAGGCTACGAGCAGTACTTC. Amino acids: CASSSRTSGGGYEQYF.

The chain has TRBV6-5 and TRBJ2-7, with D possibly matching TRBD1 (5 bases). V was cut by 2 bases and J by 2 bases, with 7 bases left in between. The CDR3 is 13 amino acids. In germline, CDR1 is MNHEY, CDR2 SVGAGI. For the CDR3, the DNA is TGTGCCAGCAGTTACGACAGAACCTACGAGCAGTACTTC. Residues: CASSYDRTYEQYF.